A selection of T cell receptor beta chains follows, all from one sample in a study of T-cell memory formation after mild COVID-19. TCRdb called the 5' RACE reads again in MiXCR, with one record for every CDR3 protein. The table includes 450,000 to 650,000 distinct CDR3 sequences, approximately 19% detected once. Sequencing input: PBMCs or a T cell subset sorted from them (not recorded which). These TCRs come from an adult woman who had mild COVID-19 (a few samples of this study predate the infection). Cell type and time point are not known. Each CDR3 is given with its conserved first and last residue. Each record gives: J gene, D gene, clone size, V gene, CDR3 DNA, CDR3 protein. D genes are given only for firm matches. The size field is filled for only some rows; it gives once, few, many or a size class.

>TRBJ2-5|TRBD1|few|TRBV7-8
TGTGCCAGCAGCTTAAACAGGGGTACTAAAGAGACCCAGTACTTC
CASSLNRGTKETQYF
>TRBJ1-1|.|few|TRBV12-3/TRBV12-4
TGTGCCAGCGGACCGCGGGCTTTCTTT
CASGPRAFF
>TRBJ2-7|TRBD1|few|TRBV10-3
TGTGCCATCAGTGAGTCGCGGGACAGGGGTAACGAGCAGTACTTC
CAISESRDRGNEQYF
>TRBJ1-4|.|.|TRBV12-3/TRBV12-4
TGTGCCAGCAGTTTACGGGCCCTCGGGGAAAAACTGTTTTTT
CASSLRALGEKLFF
>TRBJ2-1|TRBD2|few|TRBV9
TGTGCCAGTAGGGGGACTAGCAATGAGCAGTTCTTC
CASRGTSNEQFF
>TRBJ1-5|.|.|TRBV7-2
TGTGCCAGCACCCTGGGTGCACTCTATCAGCCCCAGCATTTT
CASTLGALYQPQHF
>TRBJ2-3|.|.|TRBV7-6
TGTGCCAGCAGCTTCGTCAGAGGGCGCCGCACAGATACGCAGTATTTT
CASSFVRGRRTDTQYF
>TRBJ2-3|TRBD2|.|TRBV5-4
TGTGCCAGCAGCTTGGCCACTAGCGGGGGATCAGATACGCAGTATTTT
CASSLATSGGSDTQYF
>TRBJ2-1|TRBD1|few|TRBV24-1
TGTGCCACCAGTAGGGGTGGGACAGGGGGAATTAATGAGCAGTTCTTC
CATSRGGTGGINEQFF
>TRBJ2-7|.|few|TRBV6-2/TRBV6-3
TGTGCCAGCAGTTACTCTACCGGGGACCCTACCTACGAGCAGTACTTC
CASSYSTGDPTYEQYF
>TRBJ2-7|TRBD1|few|TRBV6-2/TRBV6-3
TGTGCCAGCAGTCCCGGGACAGGTTCTACCTACGAGCAGTACTTC
CASSPGTGSTYEQYF
>TRBJ2-7|TRBD2|.|TRBV20-1
TGCAGTGCTAGTCGACGCGGGAGGGCCTACGAGCAGTACTTC
CSASRRGRAYEQYF
>TRBJ2-3|.|.|TRBV24-1
TGTGCCACCAGTTCCGCAGGGGATACAGATACGCAGTATTTT
CATSSAGDTDTQYF
>TRBJ2-7|TRBD1|few|TRBV5-1
TGCGCCAGCAGACAGACAGGGTATCGCTACGAGCAGTACTTC
CASRQTGYRYEQYF
>TRBJ2-7|TRBD2|few|TRBV29-1
TGCAGCATCATAGCGGGATCCCGGTACGAGCAGTACTTC
CSIIAGSRYEQYF
>TRBJ2-5|.|few|TRBV24-1
TGTGCCACCAGTGATTCCCTCCCCAGCAGGACCCAGTACTTC
CATSDSLPSRTQYF
>TRBJ1-1|.|few|TRBV9
TGTGCCAGCAGCCCGGGGATTCGGGACACTGAAGCTTTCTTT
CASSPGIRDTEAFF
>TRBJ1-2|.|.|TRBV6-5
TGTGCCAGCAGTTATTCGTCAGGGGCCTCCCATGGCTACACCTTC
CASSYSSGASHGYTF
>TRBJ2-3|.|.|TRBV29-1
TGCAGCGTTGAAGTTCGTCGTAGGAAGGGCACAGATACGCAGTATTTT
CSVEVRRRKGTDTQYF
>TRBJ2-5|TRBD2|few|TRBV24-1
TGTGCCACCAGTGATTTTCGACTAGCCGAAGAGACCCAGTACTTC
CATSDFRLAEETQYF
>TRBJ2-1|.|few|TRBV7-9
TGTGCCAGCAGCGAGGGGCTAGCCTATGAGCAGTTCTTC
CASSEGLAYEQFF
>TRBJ1-2|.|few|TRBV24-1
TGTGCCACCAGTGACACAGACAGCCCCGGGGGCTACACCTTC
CATSDTDSPGGYTF
>TRBJ2-4|.|.|TRBV30
TGTGCCTGGAGTGGATGGGGGCTCCATGGGTCCAAAAACATTCAGTACTTC
CAWSGWGLHGSKNIQYF
>TRBJ2-5|TRBD1|few|TRBV12-3/TRBV12-4
TGTGCCAGCAGTCTATCCGGGACAGGGGGAGAGACCCAGTACTTC
CASSLSGTGGETQYF
>TRBJ2-7|.|few|TRBV7-8
TGTGCCAGCAGCTTAGAGGTCCCTGGGGCGTTAGCCTACGAGCAGTACTTC
CASSLEVPGALAYEQYF
>TRBJ2-7|.|few|TRBV29-1
TGCAGCGTTGTTATTGAGTACTACGAGCAGTACTTC
CSVVIEYYEQYF
>TRBJ2-6|.|few|TRBV19
TGTGCCAGTAGTATCTCGGAGACGAGGGGGTTGGTGTCTGGGGCCAACGTCCTGACTTTC
CASSISETRGLVSGANVLTF
>TRBJ2-2|TRBD2|once|TRBV5-6
TGTGCCAGCAGCTTACTAGCGGGGAAGAACACCGGGGAGCTGTTTTTT
CASSLLAGKNTGELFF
>TRBJ1-6|TRBD1|few|TRBV5-1
TGCGCCAGCAGCTTCGACAGGGGATATTCACCCCTCCACTTT
CASSFDRGYSPLHF
>TRBJ2-2|.|.|TRBV20-1
TGCAGTGCTAGAAGGGACATCTGGGCGAACACCGGGGAGCTGTTTTTT
CSARRDIWANTGELFF
>TRBJ2-6|.|.|TRBV20-1
TGCAGTGCTAGAGGGGAATCTGGGGCCAACGTCCTGACTTTC
CSARGESGANVLTF
>TRBJ2-2|.|.|TRBV19
TGTGCCAGCGAAACAGGGAAAACGAACACCGGGGAGCTGTTTTTT
CASETGKTNTGELFF
>TRBJ1-2|TRBD1|.|TRBV20-1
TGCAGTGCTAGTCCCGGGACAGGGGACTATGGCTACACCTTC
CSASPGTGDYGYTF
>TRBJ1-1|TRBD1|many|TRBV12-3/TRBV12-4
TGTGCCAGCAGCAACCCTAAGACAGGGACCCCTGAAGCTTTCTTT
CASSNPKTGTPEAFF
>TRBJ2-7|TRBD2|.|TRBV20-1
TGCAGTGCTTCCACCCCGGGACTAACGTCCTACGAGCAGTACTTC
CSASTPGLTSYEQYF
>TRBJ2-7|TRBD1|few|TRBV6-2/TRBV6-3
TGTGCCAGCAGCTCCGGGACAGGGTTCGGCGAGCAGTACTTC
CASSSGTGFGEQYF
>TRBJ1-1|.|few|TRBV12-3/TRBV12-4
TGTGCCAGCAGTCTTACCCCCTCAGGGCTCCCTGAAGCTTTCTTT
CASSLTPSGLPEAFF
>TRBJ2-6|TRBD2|.|TRBV12-3/TRBV12-4
TGTGCCAGCAGTACCCTAGCGGGAGGGCCCTCTGGGGCCAACGTCCTGACTTTC
CASSTLAGGPSGANVLTF
>TRBJ2-1|.|few|TRBV9
TGTGCCAGCGGAGGAGGGTACTACAATGAGCAGTTCTTC
CASGGGYYNEQFF
>TRBJ2-7|TRBD1|.|TRBV14
TGTGCCAGCAGCCAAGGACTCCGGGACAGCCTGTCTTACGAGCAGTACTTC
CASSQGLRDSLSYEQYF
>TRBJ2-7|.|few|TRBV29-1
TGCAGCGTCCGGGACGGTGATTCCTACGAGCAGTACTTC
CSVRDGDSYEQYF